These T cell receptor beta chains were read from a single sample in a study of brain metastases from non-small cell lung cancer. Only in-frame clones appear in the TCRdb table, and some are missing; sequencing was by immunoSEQ multiplex PCR. The sample records about 140 clones, about 95% being singletons. Sequenced sample: tissue from a brain metastasis. Receptor source: a donor at least 40 years old with non-small cell lung cancer. CDR3s include the opening cysteine and the closing phenylalanine or tryptophan. The D gene is left open where the match is weak. Expanded clones are given a class, and other clones once, few, many or no size at all.

>.|TRBJ2-4|TRBD2|TRBV18
TGTGCCAGCTCACCTAAGACAGCGGGGGGAAACATTCAGTACTTC
CASSPKTAGGNIQYF
>.|TRBJ1-6|TRBD1|TRBV30
TGTGCCTGGAGTGTGACAGGGGGAAGTAGGTCACCCCTCCACTTT
CAWSVTGGSRSPLHF
>.|TRBJ2-2|.|TRBV27
TGTGCCAGCAGTCCCCCGGGCCTAGGTGGGGCCGGGGAGCTGTTTTTT
CASSPPGLGGAGELFF
>.|TRBJ1-3|.|TRBV19
TGTGCCAGTAGTATAGGGAGCTCTGGAAACACCATATATTTT
CASSIGSSGNTIYF
>once|TRBJ2-7|.|TRBV2
TGTGCCAGCAGTGAACGGGGGACCAGCTACGAGCAGTACTTC
CASSERGTSYEQYF
>.|TRBJ1-2|.|TRBV6-5
TGTGCCAGCAGTTCTCAACAGTATGGCTACACCTTC
CASSSQQYGYTF
>once|TRBJ1-4|.|TRBV5-5
TGTGCCAGCAGCAAGACAGTTAATGAAAAACTGTTTTTT
CASSKTVNEKLFF
>.|TRBJ1-5|.|TRBV4-1
TGCGCCAGCAGCCAAGATCCTGGTCTTGTGGGCTCGGGCTATAGCAATCAGCCCCAGCATTTT
CASSQDPGLVGSGYSNQPQHF
>.|TRBJ1-3|.|TRBV7-8
TGTGCCAGCAGCCTGGGGACGGTCTCTGGAAACACCATATATTTT
CASSLGTVSGNTIYF
>.|TRBJ1-1|.|TRBV30
TGTGCCTGGAATCGGGGGTCTAATGAAGCTTTCTTT
CAWNRGSNEAFF
>.|TRBJ1-4|.|TRBV27
TGTGCCAGCGGAAGTGTGGGTGAAAAACTGTTTTTT
CASGSVGEKLFF
>.|TRBJ2-3|.|TRBV5-1
TGCGCCAGCAGTCTCTTCTCGGGTGATAGTGGGGATACGCAGTATTTT
CASSLFSGDSGDTQYF
>.|TRBJ1-2|TRBD1|TRBV7-2
TGTGCCAGCAGCCCATGGGTGGGGACAGATGGCTACACCTTC
CASSPWVGTDGYTF
>.|TRBJ2-4|TRBD1|TRBV5-1
TGCGCCAGCAGCGAGACAGGGGGGAACATTCAGTACTTC
CASSETGGNIQYF
>.|TRBJ2-3|.|TRBV7-3
TGTGCCAGCAGCACTATGGGGGGCCCCAGCGGGCAGTATTTT
CASSTMGGPSGQYF
>.|TRBJ2-1|.|TRBV19
TGTGCCAGCGGCTGGGATGAGCAGTTCTTC
CASGWDEQFF
>.|TRBJ2-1|TRBD1|TRBV12-3/TRBV12-4
TGTGCCAGCAGTTCAGGGGGCCCCAATGAGCAGTTCTTC
CASSSGGPNEQFF
>once|TRBJ1-1|.|TRBV30
TGTGCCTGGGGCAGGGTGGTTGAAGCTTTCTTT
CAWGRVVEAFF
>.|TRBJ1-4|.|TRBV7-2
TGTGCCAGCAGCTACTCGCGGGGTAGGGAAAAACTGTTTTTT
CASSYSRGREKLFF
>.|TRBJ1-2|.|TRBV5-1
TGCGCCAGCAGCTTGGGGCGGGACACCTTAGCTAACTATGGCTACACCTTC
CASSLGRDTLANYGYTF
>.|TRBJ1-2|.|TRBV6-6
TGTGCCAGCAGTTACCAAAACTATGGCTACACCTTC
CASSYQNYGYTF
>.|TRBJ1-2|TRBD1|TRBV28
TGTGCCAGCAGAACCCCAGGGAGGGGGCGAGGCTATGGCTACACCTTC
CASRTPGRGRGYGYTF
>once|TRBJ1-6|.|TRBV29-1
TGCAGCGTTGCGGAGGGGAGTAGGAATTCACCCCTCCACTTT
CSVAEGSRNSPLHF
>few|TRBJ2-3|.|TRBV9
TGTGCCAGCAGCGCCCGGTGGGTTTCTGCGCAGTATTTT
CASSARWVSAQYF
>once|TRBJ2-7|.|TRBV4-1
TGCGCCAGCAGCCAATCGGGGGCTATTAGAATCCACGAGCAGTACTTC
CASSQSGAIRIHEQYF
>.|TRBJ1-4|.|TRBV7-9
TGTGCCAGCAGCTCCTCCTTCGATGGAACTAATGAAAAACTGTTTTTT
CASSSSFDGTNEKLFF